This TCR beta chain was sequenced in a study of cytomegalovirus exposure and HLA in healthy donors. The wider study: Of all 400 or so donors who were genotyped, under 90% belonged to the Caucasian-associated ancestry cluster.

This CDR3 contains 13 residues. The germline gives CDR1 LNHDA, CDR2 SQIVND (reference sequence). In nominal health when sampled, donors likely had unrecorded immune exposures nonetheless. The study's findings and limits: Segments of the TCR beta V type were, in most cases, productive about 90% or about 30% of the time in an earlier analysis. TCR beta V- and J-gene trimming was later associated with a missense DCLRE1C variant.

Of note for this clone: What it binds is unknown.

The PCR was carried out with 60 Vbeta primers and 13 Jbeta primers. Profiling relied on immunoSEQ multiplex PCR, and the TCRdb table lists in-frame clones only, not all of them. The sample consists of about 82,000 clones, about two thirds of them appearing once. This TCR was recovered from a woman between 45 and 65 years old in good health and CMV-seropositive. What was sequenced was PBMCs. The rearrangement links TRBV19 to TRBJ2-2, with 7 bases lining up with TRBD1. The CDR3 reads CASSGGNTGELFF. CDR3 bases: TGTGCTTCCTCAGGGGGGAACACCGGGGAGCTGTTTTTT.